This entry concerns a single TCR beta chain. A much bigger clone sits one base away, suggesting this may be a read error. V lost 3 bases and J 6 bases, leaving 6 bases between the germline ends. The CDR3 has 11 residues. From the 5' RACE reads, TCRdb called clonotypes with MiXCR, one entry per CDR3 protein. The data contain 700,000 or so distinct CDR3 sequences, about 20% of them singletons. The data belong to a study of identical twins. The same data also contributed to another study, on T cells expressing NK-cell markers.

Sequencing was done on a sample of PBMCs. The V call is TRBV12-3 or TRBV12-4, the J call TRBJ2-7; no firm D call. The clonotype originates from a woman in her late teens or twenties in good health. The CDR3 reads CASSFESEQYF. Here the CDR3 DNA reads TGTGCCAGCAGTTTTGAGTCCGAGCAGTACTTC.